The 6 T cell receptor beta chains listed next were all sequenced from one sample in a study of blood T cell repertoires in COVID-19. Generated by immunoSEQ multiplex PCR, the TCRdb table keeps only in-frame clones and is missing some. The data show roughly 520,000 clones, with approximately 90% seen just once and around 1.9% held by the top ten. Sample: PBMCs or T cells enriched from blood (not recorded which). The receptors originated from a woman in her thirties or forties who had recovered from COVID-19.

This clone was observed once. CDR3: CASSYSGQGSGELFF. The DNA for the CDR3 is TGTGCCAGCAGTTACTCGGGACAGGGGTCCGGGGAGCTGTTTTTT. The gene calls are TRBV6-2 or TRBV6-3 and TRBJ2-2; 10 bases line up with TRBD1. CDR1 and CDR2 from the germline V gene are MNHEY and SVGEGT. The V gene end was trimmed by 0 bases and the J gene end by 6 bases; junction bases not matched to a gene: 1. The CDR3 contains 15 residues.

CDR3 DNA: TGTGCCATCAGGGAAGACAGGGTTCGGCGCACTGAAGCTTTCTTT. This gives the protein CAIREDRVRRTEAFF. The gene calls are TRBV10-3 and TRBJ1-1, with TRBD1 matching over 7 bases. The trim removed 6 bases at V and 4 bases at J, leaving 11 bases unmatched. This CDR3 has 15 amino acids. Germline V CDR1 and CDR2: ENHRY, SYGVKD.

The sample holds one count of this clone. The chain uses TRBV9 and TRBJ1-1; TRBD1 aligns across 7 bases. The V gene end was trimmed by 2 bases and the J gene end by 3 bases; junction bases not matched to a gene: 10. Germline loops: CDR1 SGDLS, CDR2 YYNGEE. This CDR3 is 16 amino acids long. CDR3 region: CASSVRWTGDDTEAFF. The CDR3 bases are TGTGCCAGCAGCGTGAGATGGACAGGAGATGACACTGAAGCTTTCTTT. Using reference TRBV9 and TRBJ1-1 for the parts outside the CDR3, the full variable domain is DSGVTQTPKHLITATGQRVTLRCSPRSGDLSVYWYQQSLDQGLQFLIQYYNGEERAKGNILERFSAQQFPDLHSELNLSSLELGDSALYFCASSVRWTGDDTEAFFGQGTRLTVV.

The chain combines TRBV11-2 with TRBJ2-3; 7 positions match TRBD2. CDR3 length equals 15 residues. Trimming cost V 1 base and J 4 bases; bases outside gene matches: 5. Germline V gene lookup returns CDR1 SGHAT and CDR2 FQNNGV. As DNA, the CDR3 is TGTGCCAGCAGCTTAGTCGCGGGAGTGGCAGATACGCAGTATTTT. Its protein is CASSLVAGVADTQYF.

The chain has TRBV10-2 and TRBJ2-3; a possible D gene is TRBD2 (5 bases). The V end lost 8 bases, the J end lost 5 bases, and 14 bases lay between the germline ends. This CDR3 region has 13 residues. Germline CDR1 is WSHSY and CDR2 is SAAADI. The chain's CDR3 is CASGKSRGDTQYF. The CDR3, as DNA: TGCGCCAGCGGCAAATCACGGGGAGATACGCAGTATTTT.

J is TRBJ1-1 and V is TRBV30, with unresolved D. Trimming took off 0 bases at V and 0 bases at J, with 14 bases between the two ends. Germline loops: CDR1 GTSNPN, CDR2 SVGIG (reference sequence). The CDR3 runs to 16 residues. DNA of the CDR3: TGTGCCTGGAGTGTATTATACGAACTCATGAACACTGAAGCTTTCTTT. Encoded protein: CAWSVLYELMNTEAFF.